Following are 3 T cell receptor beta chains from one sample sequenced in a study of blood T cells in healthy people across ages (dated by TCRdb to between 2015 and 2017). To prepare the library, 5' RACE was applied. The sequencer was an Illumina HiSeq 2500. The second PCR ran for about 6 to 12 cycles and used a J-beta primer mix along with a sample-barcoded 5' primer. Starting from the raw public reads, TCRdb applied fastp trimming at Q25, assembled clones with MiXCR and retained in-frame beta chains. Merged by CDR3 protein, the rows form single entries marked with the most common genes and DNA. The sample table lists fewer than 650,000 distinct CDR3 sequences, about 26% of them with a count of one. The ten most abundant clones make up approximately 3.6% of the sample. The same data also contributed to another study, on T cells of mothers and their children.

Sequenced material: blood. The source is a boy younger than 10 in good health.

This rearrangement joins TRBV9 to TRBJ2-3, with D possibly being TRBD2 (7 bases). V dropped 5 bases and J dropped 2 bases, with 15 bases sitting between them. The CDR3 runs to 15 residues. CDR1 is SGDLS and CDR2 is YYNGEE in the germline V gene. The CDR3 here is CASSPKGGDTDTQYF. The CDR3, as DNA: TGTGCCAGCAGTCCAAAAGGGGGGGACACAGATACGCAGTATTTT.

CDR3 in DNA: TGTGCCAGCTCAAAACTAGCGGCCGATCCTGAGCAGTTCTTC. Translating it yields CASSKLAADPEQFF. V gene TRBV5-4 combines with J gene TRBJ2-7, with 8 bases matching TRBD2. The J call may be wrong; the DNA end is better matched by TRBJ2-1. The CDR3 has 14 residues. Germline CDR1 is SGHNT and CDR2 is YYREEE (reference sequence).

The chain joins TRBV7-2 to TRBJ2-1; 7 bases match TRBD1. Losses at the gene ends were 6 bases for V and 4 bases for J; bases not matched to a gene: 6. The CDR3 has 14 residues. Germline assignment: CDR1 SGHTA and CDR2 FQGNSA. The CDR3 spells CASSGDSRYNEQFF. The CDR3 DNA reads as TGTGCCAGCAGTGGGGACAGTCGGTACAATGAGCAGTTCTTC.